This T cell receptor (beta chain) stems from a study of early T cells in non-severe SARS-CoV-2 infection. In the study overall: Sequencing input comprised bulk RNA from unsorted whole blood; chain pairing was not available.

As regards this clonotype: No antigen is known for it.

Trimming pared 1 base from V and 2 bases from J, leaving 11 bases between. The CDR3 is 15 residues long. CDR1 SGHTA and CDR2 FQGNSA come from the germline V gene. In the library, individual cDNA molecules carried attached unique molecular identifiers. A single record per CDR3 protein comes from TCRdb applying MiXCR to the 5' RACE reads. The data hold 45,000 to 60,000 distinct CDR3 sequences, with 8.5% to 10% observed a single time. Findings and limits, study-wide: Anti-spike CD8 specificities were favored by VDJdb matching, whose results missed private and CD4 specificities.

V and J are TRBV7-2 and TRBJ2-5; D gene ambiguous. This clonotype was sampled from an adult who was a healthcare worker with PCR-confirmed SARS-CoV-2 infection or an uninfected control (not recorded which). The sample was whole blood, taken at baseline. The CDR3 DNA is TGTGCCAGCAGCTTAGATTGGGCAGCTCAAGAGACCCAGTACTTC. Amino acids: CASSLDWAAQETQYF.